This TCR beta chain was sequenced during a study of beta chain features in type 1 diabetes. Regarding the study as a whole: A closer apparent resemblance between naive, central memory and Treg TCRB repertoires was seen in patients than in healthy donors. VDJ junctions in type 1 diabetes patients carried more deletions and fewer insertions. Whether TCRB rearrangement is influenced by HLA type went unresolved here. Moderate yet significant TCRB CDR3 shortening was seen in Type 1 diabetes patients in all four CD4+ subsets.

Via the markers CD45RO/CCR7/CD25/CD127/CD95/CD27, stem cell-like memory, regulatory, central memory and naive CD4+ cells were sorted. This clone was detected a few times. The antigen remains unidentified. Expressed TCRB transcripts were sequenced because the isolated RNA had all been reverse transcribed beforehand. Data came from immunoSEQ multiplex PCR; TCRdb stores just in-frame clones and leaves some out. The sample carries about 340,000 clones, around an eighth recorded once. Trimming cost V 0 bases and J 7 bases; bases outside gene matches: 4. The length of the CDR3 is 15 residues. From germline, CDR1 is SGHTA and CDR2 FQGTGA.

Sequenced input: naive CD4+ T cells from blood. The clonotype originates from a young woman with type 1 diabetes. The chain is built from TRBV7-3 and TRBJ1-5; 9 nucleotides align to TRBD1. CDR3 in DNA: TGTGCCAGCAGCTTAACGGGACAGGGAACGCAGCCCCAGCATTTT. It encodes CASSLTGQGTQPQHF.